This T cell receptor beta chain was sequenced for a study of T cell responses to AZD1222 COVID-19 vaccine. Overall study findings and caveats: Seropositivity was recorded at baseline in only a handful of AZD1222 recipients.

V dropped 0 bases and J dropped 5 bases, with 2 bases sitting between them. Germline V gene data show CDR1 as WNHNN and CDR2 as SYGVQD (reference sequence). The CDR3 is 12 residues long. This clone was seen only a few times. Its antigen is still unknown. Data came from immunoSEQ multiplex PCR; TCRdb stores just in-frame clones and leaves some out. This table holds 70,000 or so clones, 88% found once. The chain uses TRBV10-1 and TRBJ2-1; no reliable D call. This receptor was taken from an adult in good health. The material sequenced was peripheral blood, taken on day 0 of AZD1222 vaccination. CDR3 sequence: CASSESNNEQFF. CDR3 sequence (DNA): TGCGCCAGCAGTGAGTCGAACAATGAGCAGTTCTTC.